The sequence of this T cell receptor beta chain was determined in a study of T cells in Graves' hyperthyroidism and ophthalmopathy. Amplified regions were TCR beta CDR3 sequences from RNA transcripts. HTBI primers were the set used in a first-round RT-PCR of the TCR CDR3. MiXCR, run by TCRdb on the multiplex PCR reads, gives a single entry per CDR3 protein. In the table there are 270,000 or so distinct CDR3 sequences, 25% to 30% of which are singletons. This clonotype showed up many times. Each diagnosis was grounded in clinical symptoms, serum thyroxine and TRAb, thyroid ultrasound, and orbital computed tomography. Sampled blood dates from first hyperthyroidism diagnosis, and it precedes any ophthalmopathy symptoms. Sequencing was carried out using blood. The clonotype originates from a middle-aged man with Graves' hyperthyroidism that later progressed to Graves' ophthalmopathy.

The CDR3 protein is CASKGMVNQPQHF. The CDR3 region has the DNA TGTGCCAGCAAGGGAATGGTAAATCAGCCCCAGCATTTT. The gene calls are TRBV2 and TRBJ1-5; D unresolved. The CDR3 spans 13 residues. Germline values: CDR1 SNHLY, CDR2 FYNNEI. The germline V and J ends were trimmed by 7 bases and 4 bases, with 11 bases remaining between them.